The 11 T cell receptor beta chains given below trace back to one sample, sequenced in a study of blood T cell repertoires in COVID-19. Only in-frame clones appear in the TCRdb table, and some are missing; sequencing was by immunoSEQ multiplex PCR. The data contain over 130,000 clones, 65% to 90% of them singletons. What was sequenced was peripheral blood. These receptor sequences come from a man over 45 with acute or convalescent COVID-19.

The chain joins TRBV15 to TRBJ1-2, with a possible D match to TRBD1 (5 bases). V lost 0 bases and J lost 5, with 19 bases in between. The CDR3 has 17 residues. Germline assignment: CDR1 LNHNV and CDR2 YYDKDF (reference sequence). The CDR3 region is CATSRDTGQGWLYGYTF. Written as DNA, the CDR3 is TGTGCCACCAGCAGAGATACCGGCCAGGGATGGTTATATGGCTACACCTTC.

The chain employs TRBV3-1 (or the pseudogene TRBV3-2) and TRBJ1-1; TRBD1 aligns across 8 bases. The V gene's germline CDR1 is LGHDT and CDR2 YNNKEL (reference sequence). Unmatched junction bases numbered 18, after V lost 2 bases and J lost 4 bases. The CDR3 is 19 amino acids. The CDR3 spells CASSQRSDYRGGRVTEAFF. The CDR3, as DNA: TGTGCCAGCAGCCAAAGGTCCGATTACAGGGGGGGGAGGGTCACTGAAGCTTTCTTT.

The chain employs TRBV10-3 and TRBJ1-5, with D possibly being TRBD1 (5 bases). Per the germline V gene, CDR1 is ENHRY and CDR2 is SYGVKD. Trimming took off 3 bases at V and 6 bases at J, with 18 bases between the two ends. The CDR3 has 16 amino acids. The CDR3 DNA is TGTGCCATCAGTGAAGGAATGGGGGGGTTGAGTCAGCCCCAGCATTTT. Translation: CAISEGMGGLSQPQHF.

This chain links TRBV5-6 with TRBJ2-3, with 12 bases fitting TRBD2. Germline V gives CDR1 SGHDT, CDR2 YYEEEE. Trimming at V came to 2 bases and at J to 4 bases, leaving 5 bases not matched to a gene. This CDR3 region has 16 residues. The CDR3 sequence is CASSFQTSGSADTQYF. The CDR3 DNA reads TGTGCCAGCAGCTTCCAGACTAGCGGGAGCGCAGATACGCAGTATTTT.

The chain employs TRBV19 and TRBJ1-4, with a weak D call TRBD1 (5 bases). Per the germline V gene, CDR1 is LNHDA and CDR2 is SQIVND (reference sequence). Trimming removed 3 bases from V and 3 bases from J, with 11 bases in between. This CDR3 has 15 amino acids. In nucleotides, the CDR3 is TGTGCCAGTAGTATCTCGTTACAGGCTAATGAAAAACTGTTTTTT. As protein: CASSISLQANEKLFF.

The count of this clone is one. The CDR3 loop is CASSLVAGNYEQYF. DNA for the CDR3: TGTGCCAGCAGCTTAGTGGCAGGGAATTACGAGCAGTACTTC. The chain recombines TRBV7-8 with TRBJ2-7, with D tentatively TRBD1 (5 bases). Trimming stripped 1 base from V and 4 bases from J, with 11 bases between. This CDR3 is built from 14 residues. Per the germline V gene, CDR1 is SGHVS and CDR2 is FQNEAQ.

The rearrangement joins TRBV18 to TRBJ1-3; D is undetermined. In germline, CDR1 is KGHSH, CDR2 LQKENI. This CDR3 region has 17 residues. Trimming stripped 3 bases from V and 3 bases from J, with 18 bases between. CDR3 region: CASSPFEISQFGNTIYF. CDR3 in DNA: TGTGCCAGCTCACCCTTTGAAATCTCCCAGTTTGGAAACACCATATATTTT.

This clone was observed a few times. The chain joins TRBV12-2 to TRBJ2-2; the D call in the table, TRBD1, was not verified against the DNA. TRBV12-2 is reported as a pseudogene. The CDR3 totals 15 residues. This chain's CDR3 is CASRLRQGITGELFF. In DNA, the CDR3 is TGTGCAAGTCGCTTAAGACAGGGGATAACCGGGGAGCTGTTTTTT.

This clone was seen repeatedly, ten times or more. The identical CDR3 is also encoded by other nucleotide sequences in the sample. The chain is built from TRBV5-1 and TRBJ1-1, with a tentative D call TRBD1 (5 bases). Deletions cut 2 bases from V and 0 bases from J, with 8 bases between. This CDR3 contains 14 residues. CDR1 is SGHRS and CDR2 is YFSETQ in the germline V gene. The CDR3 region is CASSLTGMNTEAFF. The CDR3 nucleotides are TGCGCCAGCAGCTTAACAGGTATGAACACTGAAGCTTTCTTT.

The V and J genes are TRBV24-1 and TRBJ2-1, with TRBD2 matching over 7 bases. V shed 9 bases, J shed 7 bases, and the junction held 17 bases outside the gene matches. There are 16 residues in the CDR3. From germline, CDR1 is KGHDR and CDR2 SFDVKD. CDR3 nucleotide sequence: TGTGCCACCCAGGTTGCGGGAGAGGGTGTTGGGAATGAGCAGTTCTTC. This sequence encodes CATQVAGEGVGNEQFF.

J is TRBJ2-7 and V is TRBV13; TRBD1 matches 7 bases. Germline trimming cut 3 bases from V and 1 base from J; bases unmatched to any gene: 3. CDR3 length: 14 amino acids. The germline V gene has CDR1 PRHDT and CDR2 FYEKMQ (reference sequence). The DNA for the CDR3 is TGTGCCAGCAGCTTCGGGACAGAATCCTACGAGCAGTACTTC. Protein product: CASSFGTESYEQYF.